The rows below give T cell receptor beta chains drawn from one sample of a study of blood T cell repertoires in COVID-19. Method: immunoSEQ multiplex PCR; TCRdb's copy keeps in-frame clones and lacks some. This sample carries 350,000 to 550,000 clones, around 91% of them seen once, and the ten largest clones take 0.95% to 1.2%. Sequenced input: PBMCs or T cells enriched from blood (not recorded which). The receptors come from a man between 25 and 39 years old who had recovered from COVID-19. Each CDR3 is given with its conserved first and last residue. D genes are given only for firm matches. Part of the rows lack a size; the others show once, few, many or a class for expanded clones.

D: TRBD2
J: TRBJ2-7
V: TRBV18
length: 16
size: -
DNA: TGTGCCAGCTCACCAAGTCTAGCGGGAGGATCCTACGAGCAGTACTTC
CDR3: CASSPSLAGGSYEQYF

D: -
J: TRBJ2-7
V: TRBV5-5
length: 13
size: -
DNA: TGTGCCAGCAGCCCGGGAGTAGGTTACGAGCAGTACTTC
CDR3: CASSPGVGYEQYF

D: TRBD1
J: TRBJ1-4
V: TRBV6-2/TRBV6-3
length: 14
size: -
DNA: TGTGCCAGCAGTTACGTGACAGGGGAGGAAAAACTGTTTTTT
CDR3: CASSYVTGEEKLFF

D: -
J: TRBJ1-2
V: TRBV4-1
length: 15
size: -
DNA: TGCGCCAGCAGCCCCTTAGAAGGGGGTAGCTATGGCTACACCTTC
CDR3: CASSPLEGGSYGYTF

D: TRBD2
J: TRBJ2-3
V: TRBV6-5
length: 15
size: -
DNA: TGTGCCAGCACATCTCTAGCGGGAGGGCACGATACGCAGTATTTT
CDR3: CASTSLAGGHDTQYF

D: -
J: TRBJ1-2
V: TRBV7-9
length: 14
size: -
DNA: TGTGCCAGCAGCTTAAGCCAGGGCGGCTATGGCTACACCTTC
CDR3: CASSLSQGGYGYTF

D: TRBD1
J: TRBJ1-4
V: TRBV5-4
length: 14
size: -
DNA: TGTGCCAGCAGCTTGTGGGGGACAGCTGAAAAACTGTTTTTT
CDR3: CASSLWGTAEKLFF

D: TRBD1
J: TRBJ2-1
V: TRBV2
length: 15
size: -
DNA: TGTGCCAGCAGTTTGCCGGGACAGCTCTACAATGAGCAGTTCTTC
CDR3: CASSLPGQLYNEQFF

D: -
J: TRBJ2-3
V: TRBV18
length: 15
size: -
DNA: TGTGCCAGCTCACCGAGGAAAGTGGCTGGGGATACGCAGTATTTT
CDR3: CASSPRKVAGDTQYF

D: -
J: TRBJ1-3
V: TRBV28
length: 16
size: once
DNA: TGTGCCAGCTCCACACCTAAGAGGGACTCTGGAAACACCATATATTTT
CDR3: CASSTPKRDSGNTIYF

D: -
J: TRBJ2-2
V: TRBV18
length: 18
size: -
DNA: TGTGCCAGCTCACCTTACCTTCTCCGGGTGGTTGGCACCGGGGAGCTGTTTTTT
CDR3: CASSPYLLRVVGTGELFF

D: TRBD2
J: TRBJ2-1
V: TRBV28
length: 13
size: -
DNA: TGTGCCAGCGGGGACTATAGCAACGCTGAGCAGTTCTTC
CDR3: CASGDYSNAEQFF

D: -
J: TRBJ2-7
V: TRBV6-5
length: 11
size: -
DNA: TGTGCCAGCACTTACCTCTACGAGCAGTACTTC
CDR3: CASTYLYEQYF

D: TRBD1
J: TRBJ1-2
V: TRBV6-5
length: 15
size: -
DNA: TGTGCCAGCAGTCGTGAACAGGGGAGGTTTCTTGGCTACACCTTC
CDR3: CASSREQGRFLGYTF

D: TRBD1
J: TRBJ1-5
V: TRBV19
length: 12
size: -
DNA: TGTGCCAGTAGGGATACAGGGGCAACCCAGCATTTT
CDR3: CASRDTGATQHF

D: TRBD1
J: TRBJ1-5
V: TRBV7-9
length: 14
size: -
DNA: TGTGCCAGCAGCTTCCAGGGACAGAATCAGCCCCAGCATTTT
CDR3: CASSFQGQNQPQHF

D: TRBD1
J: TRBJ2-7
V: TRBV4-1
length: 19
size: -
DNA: TGCGCCAGCAGCCAAGATTATGAGAGTTGGGGGACAGGACCCTACGAGCAGTACTTC
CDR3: CASSQDYESWGTGPYEQYF

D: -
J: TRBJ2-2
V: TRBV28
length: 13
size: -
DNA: TGTGCCAGCACGGGTGTTAACACCGGGGAGCTGTTTTTT
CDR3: CASTGVNTGELFF

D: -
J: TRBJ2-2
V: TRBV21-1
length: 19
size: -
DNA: TGTGCCAGCAGCAACTCAGGTGGTCTAGGCGTGACAGCGATCGGGGAGCTGTTTTTT
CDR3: CASSNSGGLGVTAIGELFF

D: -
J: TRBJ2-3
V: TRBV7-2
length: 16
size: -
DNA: TGTGCCAGCAGCCTCGGGATTGAGAAGGGCACAGATACGCAGTATTTT
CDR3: CASSLGIEKGTDTQYF

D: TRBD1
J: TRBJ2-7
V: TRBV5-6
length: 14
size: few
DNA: TGTGCCAGCAGCTTGGGACAGGGGGGGTACGAGCAGTACTTC
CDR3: CASSLGQGGYEQYF

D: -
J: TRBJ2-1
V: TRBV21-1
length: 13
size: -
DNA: TGTGCCAGCAGCGAACAGGGTTACGGTGAGCAGTTCTTC
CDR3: CASSEQGYGEQFF

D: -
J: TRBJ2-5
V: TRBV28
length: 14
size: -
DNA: TGTGCCAGCTCCAAGCGGGTAGTCCGGGAGACCCAGTACTTC
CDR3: CASSKRVVRETQYF

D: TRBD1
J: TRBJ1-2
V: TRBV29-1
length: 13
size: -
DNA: TGCAGCGTCGGACAGGGGGTTGACTATGGCTACACCTTC
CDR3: CSVGQGVDYGYTF

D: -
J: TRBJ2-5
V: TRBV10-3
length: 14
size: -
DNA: TGTGCCACCAGGCTACAGGGTGTTGAGGAGACCCAGTACTTC
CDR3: CATRLQGVEETQYF

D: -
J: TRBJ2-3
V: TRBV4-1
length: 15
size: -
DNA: TGCGCCAGCAGCCAAGATGGCGGAGAGGCCGATACGCAGTATTTT
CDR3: CASSQDGGEADTQYF

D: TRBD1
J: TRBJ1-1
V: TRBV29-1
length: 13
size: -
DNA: TGCAGCGCCGGACAGGGGATTGGCACTGAAGCTTTCTTT
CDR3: CSAGQGIGTEAFF

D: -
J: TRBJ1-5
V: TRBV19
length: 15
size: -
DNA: TGTGCCAGTAGTATAGGAGACAGCGTTAATCAGCCCCAGCATTTT
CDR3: CASSIGDSVNQPQHF

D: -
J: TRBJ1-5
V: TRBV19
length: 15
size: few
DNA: TGTGCCAGTAGTAGGTCCGCGGACAGCGCCCAGCCCCAGCATTTT
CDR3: CASSRSADSAQPQHF

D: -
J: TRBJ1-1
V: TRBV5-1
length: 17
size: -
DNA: TGCGCCAGCAGCTTGGAGTTGGCAGGGCAAACGAACACTGAAGCTTTCTTT
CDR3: CASSLELAGQTNTEAFF

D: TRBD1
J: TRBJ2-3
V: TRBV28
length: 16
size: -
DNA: TGTGCCAGCAGTCCGAGTGCAGGACAGGGGGCAGATACGCAGTATTTT
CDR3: CASSPSAGQGADTQYF